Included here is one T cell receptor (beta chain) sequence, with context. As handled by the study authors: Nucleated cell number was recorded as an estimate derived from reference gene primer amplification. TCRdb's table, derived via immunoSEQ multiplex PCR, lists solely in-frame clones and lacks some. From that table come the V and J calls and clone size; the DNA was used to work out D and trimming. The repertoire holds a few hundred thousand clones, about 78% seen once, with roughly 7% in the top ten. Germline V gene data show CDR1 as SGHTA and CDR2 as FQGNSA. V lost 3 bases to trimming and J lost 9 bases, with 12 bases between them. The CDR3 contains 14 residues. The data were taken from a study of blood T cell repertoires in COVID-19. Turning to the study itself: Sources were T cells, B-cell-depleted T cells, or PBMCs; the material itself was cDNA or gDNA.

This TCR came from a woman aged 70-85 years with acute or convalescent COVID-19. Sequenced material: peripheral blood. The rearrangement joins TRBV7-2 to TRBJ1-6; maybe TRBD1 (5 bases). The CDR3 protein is CASSFGQGRSPLHF. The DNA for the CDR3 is TGTGCCAGCAGCTTTGGGCAGGGTCGTTCACCCCTCCACTTT.